In its sample, the clone carrying this T cell receptor (beta chain) was seen a few times. No antigen is known for it. The CDR3 has 14 residues. The ends lost 5 bases at V and 6 bases at J; junction bases unmatched: 6. Per the germline V gene, CDR1 is SEHNR and CDR2 is FQNEAQ (reference sequence). These data originate in a study of cytomegalovirus exposure and HLA in healthy donors. In the PCR, 60 Vbeta and 13 Jbeta primers were used. Libraries were prepared by immunoSEQ multiplex PCR; TCRdb keeps only in-frame clonotypes and omits some of them. The sample includes roughly 110,000 clones, approximately 70% seen only once; the top ten take about 9%. General study points: For most TCR beta V segments, an earlier analysis put the productive rate at about 90% or about 30% of the time.

The sample taken for sequencing was PBMCs. The chain recombines TRBV7-9 with TRBJ2-5, with TRBD2 identical over 10 bases. The TCR sequence derives from a man aged 25 to 40 in good health and CMV-seropositive. As DNA, the CDR3 is TGTGCCAGCAGCCCCGCTAGCGGGAGCCAGACCCAGTACTTC. Amino acids: CASSPASGSQTQYF.